A selection of T cell receptor beta chains follows, all from one sample in a study of blood T cell repertoires in COVID-19. Method: immunoSEQ multiplex PCR; TCRdb's copy keeps in-frame clones and lacks some. The sample comprises 350,000 to 450,000 clones, nearly 90% of which are singletons, and about 1.4% rests with the top ten. Sequenced: PBMCs or T cells enriched from blood (not recorded which). Receptors were obtained from a woman in her late teens or twenties who had been exposed to COVID-19. The CDR3 runs from the conserved cysteine through the conserved F or W. The D gene is left open where the match is weak. Where a row states a size, it is once, few, many or the class of an expanded clone; other rows omit it.

J | D | size | length | V | DNA | CDR3
TRBJ2-3 | NA | NA | 14 | TRBV11-2 | TGTGCCAGCAGCTTAGTCCCGTCGGCAGATACGCAGTATTTT | CASSLVPSADTQYF
TRBJ2-7 | TRBD1 | NA | 15 | TRBV5-1 | TGCGCCAGCAGCGTAACCGGACAGGGGGTCCACGAGCAGTACTTC | CASSVTGQGVHEQYF
TRBJ2-7 | TRBD2 | few | 15 | TRBV7-2 | TGTGCCAGCAGCTCCCGACTAGCGGGCCCGTACGAGCAGTACTTC | CASSSRLAGPYEQYF
TRBJ1-4 | TRBD1 | once | 20 | TRBV7-6 | TGTGCCAGCAGCTTCCACTGGACAGGCGTCGGAGGTGCAACTAATGAAAAACTGTTTTTT | CASSFHWTGVGGATNEKLFF
TRBJ2-3 | TRBD2 | NA | 16 | TRBV18 | TGTGCCAGCTCACCACCCAACGGGAGGGCCGGGGATACGCAGTATTTT | CASSPPNGRAGDTQYF
TRBJ2-7 | NA | few | 14 | TRBV28 | TGTGCCAGCAGTACTAAAATGGGGCTCTACGAGCAGTACTTC | CASSTKMGLYEQYF
TRBJ1-6 | NA | NA | 14 | TRBV5-1 | TGCGCCAGCAGCTTGGCCGTTATTAATTCACCCCTCCACTTT | CASSLAVINSPLHF
TRBJ2-7 | TRBD2 | few | 14 | TRBV4-1 | TGCGCCAGCAGCCGACTAGCGGGAGTTCGGGAGCAGTACTTC | CASSRLAGVREQYF
TRBJ2-7 | TRBD2 | NA | 13 | TRBV28 | TGTGCCAGCAGTTTCGGGCTAGCGGACGAGCAGTACTTC | CASSFGLADEQYF
TRBJ2-1 | NA | NA | 11 | TRBV9 | TGTGCCAGCAGCGTAGGAGGTGAGCAGTTCTTC | CASSVGGEQFF
TRBJ2-7 | NA | NA | 13 | TRBV30 | TGTGCCTGGAGGGGGGGGCCAACGAGCCTAATGTACTTC | CAWRGGPTSLMYF
TRBJ2-7 | NA | NA | 15 | TRBV4-3 | TGCGCCAGCAGCCAAGATCTCGGCAGGGTCCACGAGCAGTACTTC | CASSQDLGRVHEQYF
TRBJ2-4 | NA | NA | 12 | TRBV2 | TGTGCCAGTAATCAGGGGGGAAACATTCAGTACTTC | CASNQGGNIQYF
TRBJ1-2 | TRBD1 | NA | 13 | TRBV20-1 | TGCAGTGCTAGTTCCGGGACAGGGAGCGGCTACACCTTC | CSASSGTGSGYTF
TRBJ2-7 | TRBD2 | once | 14 | TRBV7-2 | TGTGCGACCGGTCGCGGGACTATATCCTACGAGCAGTACTTC | CATGRGTISYEQYF
TRBJ2-7 | NA | NA | 12 | TRBV7-9 | TGTGCCAGCAGCACGGGTCGCTACGAGCAGTACTTC | CASSTGRYEQYF
TRBJ2-2 | NA | NA | 13 | TRBV6-5 | TGTGCCAGCCACGAGACATCATTCGGGGAGCTGTTTTTT | CASHETSFGELFF
TRBJ2-2 | TRBD2 | NA | 17 | TRBV3-1/TRBV3-2 | TGTGCCAGCAGCCTTCTAGCGGGGGGCGGAGGTACCGGGGAGCTGTTTTTT | CASSLLAGGGGTGELFF
TRBJ2-5 | TRBD2 | NA | 17 | TRBV29-1 | TGCAGCTTGGTAGTCTGGCGGGGGGATCTTGCGCAAGAGACCCAGTACTTC | CSLVVWRGDLAQETQYF
TRBJ2-7 | NA | NA | 12 | TRBV4-1 | TGCGCCAGCAGGGGGCCGGACTACGAGCAGTACTTC | CASRGPDYEQYF
TRBJ2-7 | NA | NA | 13 | TRBV6-5 | TGTGCCAGCAGCGGGGGACCCTTTGGGGAGCAGTACTTC | CASSGGPFGEQYF
TRBJ2-2 | TRBD1 | NA | 14 | TRBV2 | TGTGCCGGTGGGACAGCCACGAACACCGGGGAGCTGTTTTTT | CAGGTATNTGELFF
TRBJ2-1 | TRBD2 | NA | 16 | TRBV6-2/TRBV6-3 | TGTGCCAGCAGTTTAAGACTAGCGGGGGGCCTCTATGAGCAGTTCTTC | CASSLRLAGGLYEQFF
TRBJ1-6 | TRBD1 | once | 12 | TRBV5-1 | TGCGCCAGCAGTTCGGGACAGACACCCCTCCACTTT | CASSSGQTPLHF
TRBJ1-2 | NA | NA | 15 | TRBV13 | TGTGCCAGCAGCCCGGGGAGGGACACGAACTATGGCTACACCTTC | CASSPGRDTNYGYTF
TRBJ1-3 | NA | NA | 16 | TRBV19 | TGTGCCAGTAGTATGGCACAGGGTTGGGGAGGAAACACCATATATTTT | CASSMAQGWGGNTIYF
TRBJ1-4 | NA | NA | 12 | TRBV28 | TGTGCCAGCGGGACACCAGCCGAAAAACTGTTTTTT | CASGTPAEKLFF
TRBJ2-7 | NA | NA | 13 | TRBV7-2 | TGTGCCAGCAATGAAGGAGCGACCTACGAGCAGTACTTC | CASNEGATYEQYF
TRBJ2-3 | TRBD2 | NA | 12 | TRBV6-5 | TGTGCCAGCCGAGCGGGAGTAGATACGCAGTATTTT | CASRAGVDTQYF